The next 27 T cell receptor beta chains were all read from a single sample in a study of graft-versus-host responses after intestinal transplantation (dated by TCRdb to about 2021). Library prep was done by the immunoSEQ multiplex PCR assay. TCRdb obtained this table from immuneACCESS and retained in-frame rearrangements with V and J assigned. These tables miss some clones; where compared with another copy, unresolved V genes account for less than half of the shortfall, and the remainder is unexplained. For this sample there are 80,000 to 95,000 clones; about 87% appear just once. The ten largest clones capture more than 0.25% of the sample. For these TCRs, the target antigens are not known. The label giving this sample's time point can be read as: cells obtained before transplantation from donor or recipient. The sample here was unstimulated CD4+ T cells sorted from spleen or lymph node cells, taken before transplant. These TCRs come from a human donor who was the organ donor for an intestinal transplant.

This clone was picked up one time. The chain has TRBV19 and TRBJ2-2; 8 positions agree with TRBD1. The CDR3 totals 19 residues. Germline V CDR1 and CDR2: LNHDA, SQIVND (reference sequence). V dropped 4 bases and J dropped 2; count of bases not matched to a gene: 15. The CDR3: CASSTLHRGERGNTGELFF. CDR3 nucleotide sequence: TGTGCCAGTAGTACCTTACACAGGGGGGAGAGAGGCAACACCGGGGAGCTGTTTTTT. Full variable domain (rest looked up from reference TRBV19 and TRBJ2-2): DGGITQSPKYLFRKEGQNVTLSCEQNLNHDAMYWYRQDPGQGLRLIYYSQIVNDFQKGDIAEGYSVSREKKESFPLTVTSAQKNPTAFYLCASSTLHRGERGNTGELFFGEGSRLTVL.

The chain recombines TRBV2 with TRBJ1-4, with 8 bases that match TRBD1. The length of the CDR3 is 14 residues. V shed 3 bases, J shed 10 bases, and the junction held 7 bases outside the gene matches. CDR1 is SNHLY, CDR2 FYNNEI, per germline. The CDR3 loop is CASSEDRVQGKLFF. The DNA for the CDR3 is TGTGCCAGCAGTGAGGACAGGGTACAGGGAAAACTGTTTTTT.

The CDR3 coding sequence is TGTGCCAGCACCATCCAGGGTTACGAGACCCAGTACTTC. As protein: CASTIQGYETQYF. This sequence joins TRBV11-3 and TRBJ2-5, with D possibly TRBD1 on 5 matching bases. V dropped 7 bases and J dropped 5 bases, with 14 bases sitting between them. The CDR3 length is 13 residues. Germline V lookup: CDR1 SGHNT, CDR2 YENEEA.

The chain combines TRBV7-9 with TRBJ1-3, with 7 positions matching TRBD1. Germline values: CDR1 SEHNR, CDR2 FQNEAQ (reference sequence). Trimming at V came to 3 bases and at J to 0 bases, leaving 5 bases not matched to a gene. This CDR3 contains 16 residues. The CDR3 DNA follows: TGTGCCAGCAGCTTGAGTAGACAGGGCTCTGGAAACACCATATATTTT. The encoded protein is CASSLSRQGSGNTIYF.

The rearrangement uses TRBV7-9 and TRBJ2-3; D may be TRBD2 (5 bases). Germline CDR1 and CDR2: SEHNR and FQNEAQ (reference sequence). The CDR3 extends over 17 amino acids. The V end was cut by 1 base, the J end by 2 bases, with 16 bases between. The CDR3 loop reads CASSLGGVAKPTDTQYF. In DNA, the CDR3 is TGTGCCAGCAGCTTAGGTGGGGTAGCGAAACCCACAGATACGCAGTATTTT.

In this sample, this clone turned up once. The V call is TRBV27, the J call TRBJ2-5; maybe TRBD1 (5 bases). CDR1 and CDR2 (germline): MNHEY, SMNVEV (reference sequence). The CDR3 has 13 residues. Trimming pared 0 bases from V and 4 bases from J, leaving 6 bases between. The CDR3 DNA is TGTGCCAGCAGTTTATCCAGGGTAGAGACCCAGTACTTC. Translation gives CASSLSRVETQYF.

This clone came up a few times. V usage is TRBV30 and J usage is TRBJ1-1, with 8 bases identical to TRBD1. Germline V CDR1 and CDR2: GTSNPN, SVGIG (reference sequence). The CDR3 length is 12 residues. The ends lost 8 bases at V and 6 bases at J; junction bases unmatched: 8. CDR3 sequence: CAGRQGSSEAFF. DNA for the CDR3: TGTGCCGGAAGACAGGGGTCCTCTGAAGCTTTCTTT.

The chain joins TRBV7-9 to TRBJ2-7; 15 positions agree with TRBD2. The CDR3 loop spans 15 amino acids. J was trimmed by 2 bases and V by 4 bases; bases with no gene match: 0. CDR1 and CDR2 from the germline V gene are SEHNR and FQNEAQ (reference sequence). The chain's CDR3 is CASSWTSGRAYEQYF. In nucleotides, the CDR3 is TGTGCCAGCAGCTGGACTAGCGGGAGGGCCTACGAGCAGTACTTC.

The chain couples TRBV5-1 to TRBJ2-7; 7 nucleotides match TRBD2. The ends lost 3 bases at V and 0 bases at J; junction bases unmatched: 6. The CDR3 has 15 residues. The germline V gene has CDR1 SGHRS and CDR2 YFSETQ. This chain's CDR3 is CASSSTGDYSYEQYF. CDR3 bases: TGCGCCAGCAGCTCGACCGGGGACTACTCCTACGAGCAGTACTTC.

The chain has TRBV9 and TRBJ2-3, with a tentative D call TRBD2 (5 bases). Looked up from germline, CDR1 is SGDLS and CDR2 is YYNGEE. The CDR3 covers 16 residues. Trimming cost V 3 bases and J 11 bases, with 25 bases left between them. CDR3 residues: CASSGDYRTVFVGQYF. In DNA form, the CDR3 reads TGTGCCAGCAGCGGCGACTATCGGACGGTTTTCGTAGGGCAGTATTTT.

This clone appeared once. The V gene is TRBV28, the J gene TRBJ1-5, with 7 bases matching TRBD1. Unmatched junction bases numbered 14, after V lost 10 bases and J lost 2 bases. This CDR3 comprises 16 residues. In germline, CDR1 is MDHEN, CDR2 SYDVKM. The CDR3 region is CATADRRGEGNQPQHF. The CDR3 nucleotides are TGTGCCACCGCGGACAGGAGGGGAGAGGGCAATCAGCCCCAGCATTTT. The variable domain in full, with the rest retrieved from reference TRBV28 and TRBJ1-5, is DVKVTQSSRYLVKRTGEKVFLECVQDMDHENMFWYRQDPGLGLRLIYFSYDVKMKEKGDIPEGYSVSREKKERFSLILESASTNQTSMYLCATADRRGEGNQPQHFGDGTRLSIL.

The CDR3 DNA sequence: TGCGCCAGCAGCTTGGTCGGCAGGGTCCCACTACGGGAGCAGTACTTC. Its protein is CASSLVGRVPLREQYF. The chain is built from TRBV5-1 and TRBJ2-7, with D perhaps matching TRBD1 (5 bases). Germline lookup yields CDR1 SGHRS and CDR2 YFSETQ. The V gene lost 0 bases and the J gene lost 7 bases, with 20 bases spanning the gap. The CDR3 totals 16 residues.

This clone was recorded only once. This chain joins TRBV18 and TRBJ1-1, with TRBD1 matching 9 bases. The V and J ends lost 4 bases and 1 base, in that order; junction bases with no gene match: 1. CDR1 KGHSH and CDR2 LQKENI come from the germline V gene. CDR3 length equals 14 residues. CDR3 protein: CASSRDRENTEAFF. CDR3 DNA sequence: TGTGCCAGCTCACGGGACAGGGAGAACACTGAAGCTTTCTTT.

The V gene is TRBV7-8, the J gene TRBJ2-2; D is undetermined. The CDR3 covers 15 residues. Germline loops: CDR1 SGHVS, CDR2 FQNEAQ. Trimming pared 5 bases from V and 2 bases from J, leaving 12 bases between. This chain's CDR3 is CASSRRSRNTGELFF. The CDR3 nucleotides are TGTGCCAGCAGCCGGCGTAGCAGAAACACCGGGGAGCTGTTTTTT.

This chain connects TRBV28 to TRBJ2-2; possible D gene TRBD2, 6 bases. V was clipped by 8 bases and J by 2 bases, with 9 bases between them. CDR1 MDHEN and CDR2 SYDVKM come from the germline V gene. CDR3 length equals 13 residues. The CDR3 DNA reads TGTGCCAGCCGGGGGACTAACACCGGGGAGCTGTTTTTT. Translation gives CASRGTNTGELFF.

The chain has TRBV19 and TRBJ1-5; 7 nucleotides match TRBD1. The ends lost 7 bases at V and 7 bases at J; junction bases unmatched: 10. CDR1 is LNHDA and CDR2 is SQIVND in the germline V gene (reference sequence). CDR3 length: 14 residues. The CDR3 loop reads CASMGWQGVQPQHF. CDR3 nucleotides: TGTGCCAGTATGGGGTGGCAGGGGGTGCAGCCCCAGCATTTT.

This clone was seen a few times. The rearrangement links TRBV6-1 to TRBJ2-3; weak D call: TRBD2 (5 bases). Germline CDR1 MNHNS, CDR2 SASEGT. The CDR3 is 12 residues long. The V and J ends lost 4 bases and 7 bases respectively, with 9 bases between them. CDR3 loop: CASSGTSNTQYF. The CDR3 DNA sequence: TGTGCCAGCAGTGGCACTAGTAATACGCAGTATTTT.

CDR3 in amino acids: CASSLVGGANVLTF. The DNA for the CDR3 is TGTGCCAGCAGCTTAGTCGGTGGGGCCAACGTCCTGACTTTC. J is TRBJ2-6 and V is TRBV11-2; D unclear. The CDR3 extends over 14 amino acids. Germline lookup yields CDR1 SGHAT and CDR2 FQNNGV. Trimming pared 1 base from V and 3 bases from J, leaving 4 bases between.

The rearrangement joins TRBV2 to TRBJ2-7; 14 bases match TRBD2. The length of the CDR3 is 14 residues. V shed 8 bases and J 6 bases; nucleotides not matched to a gene: 6. CDR1 and CDR2 (germline): SNHLY, FYNNEI. The CDR3 region is CASGGTSGGSEQYF. CDR3 nucleotides: TGTGCCAGCGGGGGGACTAGCGGGGGATCCGAGCAGTACTTC.

This chain links TRBV4-3 with TRBJ2-2, with TRBD2 as a possible D gene (6 bases). V dropped 0 bases and J dropped 5 bases, with 13 bases sitting between them. CDR1 and CDR2 (germline): LGHNA, YSLEER. The CDR3 is 16 residues long. CDR3 sequence reads: CASSQEYGRGTGELFF. CDR3 coding DNA: TGCGCCAGCAGCCAAGAGTACGGGAGAGGAACCGGGGAGCTGTTTTTT.

The chain combines TRBV6-4 with TRBJ2-5; 7 nucleotides align to TRBD2. This CDR3 has 16 amino acids. V shed 0 bases and J 0 bases; nucleotides not matched to a gene: 4. CDR1 and CDR2 from the germline V gene are MRHNA and SNTAGT. Here the CDR3 reads CASSDSAGLHQETQYF. The DNA for the CDR3 is TGTGCCAGCAGTGACTCAGCGGGACTTCACCAAGAGACCCAGTACTTC.

V is TRBV27 and J is TRBJ2-5; 8 bases align to TRBD1. The V gene's germline CDR1 is MNHEY and CDR2 SMNVEV (reference sequence). CDR3 length: 15 amino acids. V trimming: 2 bases; J trimming: 5 bases; junction bases outside the gene matches: 7. CDR3 sequence (DNA): TGTGCCAGCAGTTTAGGGGGGACAGGTTATGAGACCCAGTACTTC. It specifies CASSLGGTGYETQYF.

The chain combines TRBV28 with TRBJ2-7, with D perhaps TRBD2 (6 bases). Trimming left V 3 bases short and J 3 bases short, with 6 bases between. This CDR3 is built from 12 residues. Looked up from germline, CDR1 is MDHEN and CDR2 is SYDVKM. The CDR3 sequence is CASSLGGYEQYF. CDR3 DNA: TGTGCCAGCAGTTTGGGGGGCTACGAGCAGTACTTC.

The genes are TRBV28 and TRBJ2-7; 7 positions agree with TRBD2. The CDR3 has 14 residues. V shed 6 bases, J shed 10 bases, and the junction held 15 bases outside the gene matches. Germline V CDR1 and CDR2: MDHEN, SYDVKM. CDR3 sequence (DNA): TGTGCCAGCAGCCCGCCGGGGGAGGGCCCACGTCAGTACTTC. Protein sequence: CASSPPGEGPRQYF.

V is TRBV7-8 and J is TRBJ2-1; D is perhaps TRBD1 (5 bases). Trimming took 7 bases from V and 0 from J, leaving 19 bases between them. The germline V gene encodes CDR1 SGHVS and CDR2 FQNEAQ. The CDR3 length is 17 residues. The chain's CDR3 is CASTPRRTKSSYNEQFF. DNA for the CDR3: TGTGCCAGCACCCCCAGGCGGACAAAGTCCTCCTACAATGAGCAGTTCTTC.

This sequence joins TRBV4-1 and TRBJ2-7; 9 bases align to TRBD1. Germline assignment: CDR1 MGHRA and CDR2 YSYEKL. The CDR3 has 15 amino acids. V was clipped by 3 bases and J by 7 bases; unmatched bases: 10. CDR3 nucleotide sequence: TGCGCCAGCAGCCACCGACAGGGGGGACTGAGAGAGCAGTACTTC. Translation: CASSHRQGGLREQYF.

The chain links TRBV29-1 to TRBJ2-1; 10 positions match TRBD1. From germline, CDR1 is SQVTM and CDR2 ANQGSEA. The ends lost 7 bases at V and 3 bases at J; junction bases unmatched: 6. The CDR3 loop spans 14 amino acids. This CDR3 is CSAGQGGNYNEQFF. The CDR3 DNA sequence: TGCAGCGCAGGACAGGGGGGGAACTACAATGAGCAGTTCTTC.